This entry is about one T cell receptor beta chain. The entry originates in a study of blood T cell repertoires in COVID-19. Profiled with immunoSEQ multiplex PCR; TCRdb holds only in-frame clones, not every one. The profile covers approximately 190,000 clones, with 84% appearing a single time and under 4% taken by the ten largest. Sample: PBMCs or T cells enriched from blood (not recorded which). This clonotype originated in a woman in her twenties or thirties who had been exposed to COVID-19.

DNA of the CDR3: TGTGCCAGCAGCCAAGTTAGATTTGGCAGGGGGCTCTTCGTTGGTGGCTACACCTTC. It specifies CASSQVRFGRGLFVGGYTF. The chain has TRBV3-1 (or the pseudogene TRBV3-2) and TRBJ1-2; TRBD1 aligns across 8 bases. V shed 1 base, J shed 7 bases, and the junction held 20 bases outside the gene matches. This CDR3 has 19 residues. Germline V lookup: CDR1 LGHDT, CDR2 YNNKEL (reference sequence).